This T cell receptor beta chain was retrieved from a study of T cell changes during pregnancy in multiple sclerosis. Repertoires were generated with immunoSEQ multiplex PCR, while TCRdb's copy carries only in-frame clones and drops some. The sample includes about 67,000 clones, more than 85% of them seen just once. Germline values: CDR1 SGHRS, CDR2 YFSETQ. V lost 1 base to trimming and J lost 4 bases; unmatched junction nucleotides: 2. The CDR3 runs 15 residues. The chain carries TRBV5-1 and TRBJ2-1, with 10 positions matching TRBD2. This TCR was sampled from a female donor with multiple sclerosis, enrolled in a pregnancy study. Sequenced material: peripheral blood, taken in the second trimester of pregnancy. This CDR3 reads CASSLRTSGYNEQFF. Written as DNA, the CDR3 is TGCGCCAGCAGCTTGAGGACTAGCGGATACAATGAGCAGTTCTTC.